This T cell receptor beta chain was obtained from a study of brain T cells in children with intractable seizures. Study-level results: Only CDR3 sequence similarity suggested viral specificity, without known HCMV serostatus. Absence of clones before surgery may stem from lower sequencing depth.

The CDR3 covers 14 residues. V lost 3 bases, J lost 2 bases, and 7 bases stayed unmatched. CDR1 and CDR2 (germline): DFQATT, SNEGSKA (reference sequence). This clone was picked up a small number of times. Its target is not known. Produced via immunoSEQ multiplex PCR; TCRdb's table is partial and in-frame only. Among a few hundred thousand clones listed, 93% were seen once. Time point indicated: blood from clinic visit 5 months post-surgery; TSC patient then seizure free. Only cases whose brain tissue showed the highest T cell transcript signatures were sequenced. This sequence was found in a boy under two years old with tuberous sclerosis and intractable seizures. The chain links TRBV20-1 to TRBJ2-7; 7 positions match TRBD2. This sample comprised peripheral blood, obtained around 5 months after surgery. The DNA of the CDR3 is TGCAGTGCTAGTAGCGGGCACACCGCCTACGAGCAGTACTTC. This gives the protein CSASSGHTAYEQYF.